This T cell receptor (beta chain) is from a study of blood T cell repertoires in COVID-19. Study details: COVID-19 samples, acute and convalescent, were from the United States, Italy and Spain. Sources were T cells, B-cell-depleted T cells, or PBMCs; the material itself was cDNA or gDNA.

As handled by the study authors: Amplification with reference gene primers provided the estimates of nucleated cell counts. Only in-frame clones appear in the TCRdb table, and some are missing; sequencing was by immunoSEQ multiplex PCR. V, J and clone size are those of that table, while D and trimming were read from the DNA. The table has 450,000 to 500,000 clones, 70% to 90% seen once. The germline CDR1 and CDR2 sequences are MDHEN and SYDVKM. The V and J ends lost 6 bases and 0 bases, in that order; junction bases with no gene match: 7. The CDR3 loop spans 16 amino acids. The receptor's source is a human donor in a cohort sampled during active COVID-19. The specimen was peripheral blood. V is TRBV28 and J is TRBJ1-2; 10 nucleotides match TRBD1. The CDR3 DNA follows: TGTGCCAGCAGGCCGACAGGGGGCGTCCCTAACTATGGCTACACCTTC. Translated, it gives CASRPTGGVPNYGYTF.